These T cell receptor beta chains were read from a single sample in a study of blood T cell repertoires in COVID-19. TCRdb's table, derived via immunoSEQ multiplex PCR, lists solely in-frame clones and lacks some. Of about 300,000 clones in the sample, roughly 88% were seen once. The specimen sequenced was PBMCs or T cells enriched from blood (not recorded which). Source of these receptors: a man aged 25 to 40 who had recovered from COVID-19. CDR3s include the opening cysteine and the closing phenylalanine or tryptophan. Fields, in order: D gene, V gene, clone size, J gene, CDR3 length, CDR3 protein, CDR3 DNA. D genes are given only for firm matches. Rows may omit the clone size; those that give it use once, few, many or a size class.

-	TRBV19	-	TRBJ2-2	16	CASSPRLNPNTGELFF	TGTGCCAGTAGTCCCCGACTAAATCCGAACACCGGGGAGCTGTTTTTT
TRBD1	TRBV3-1/TRBV3-2	-	TRBJ1-6	18	CASSQRTGGSSYNSPLHF	TGTGCCAGCAGCCAAAGGACAGGGGGAAGCTCCTATAATTCACCCCTCCACTTT
TRBD2	TRBV5-1	-	TRBJ2-1	16	CASSQTAGGSYNEQFF	TGCGCCAGCAGCCAAACTGCGGGGGGTTCCTACAATGAGCAGTTCTTC
-	TRBV2	-	TRBJ2-2	11	CASKENGELFF	TGTGCCAGCAAAGAGAACGGGGAGCTGTTTTTT
-	TRBV7-9	-	TRBJ1-6	16	CASSLGGGRVNSPLHF	TGTGCCAGCAGCTTAGGTGGAGGGCGCGTTAATTCACCCCTCCACTTT
TRBD1	TRBV5-4	once	TRBJ1-6	16	CASSLGTGGGNSPLHF	TGTGCCAGCAGCTTGGGGACAGGGGGGGGTAATTCACCCCTCCACTTT
-	TRBV5-1	-	TRBJ1-1	15	CASSLEYGVRTEAFF	TGCGCCAGCAGCTTGGAATACGGGGTGCGTACTGAAGCTTTCTTT
-	TRBV11-1	-	TRBJ2-7	15	CASSLNPAGAYEQYF	TGTGCCAGCAGCTTAAACCCGGCGGGGGCTTACGAGCAGTACTTC
TRBD2	TRBV19	-	TRBJ2-1	15	CASSIQGGSGVEQFF	TGTGCCAGTAGTATCCAAGGTGGTAGCGGGGTTGAGCAGTTCTTC
TRBD2	TRBV11-3	few	TRBJ2-1	15	CASSLGGLAGREQFF	TGTGCCAGCAGCTTAGGGGGACTAGCGGGGAGAGAGCAGTTCTTC
-	TRBV4-1	-	TRBJ2-7	13	CASSQGQGPGQYF	TGCGCCAGCAGCCAAGGGCAGGGGCCGGGACAGTACTTC
TRBD1	TRBV11-1	-	TRBJ1-2	14	CASSSGQGAYGYTF	TGTGCCAGCAGCTCCGGACAGGGGGCGTATGGCTACACCTTC
-	TRBV19	-	TRBJ1-1	14	CASSIWGMNTEAFF	TGTGCCAGTAGTATTTGGGGCATGAACACTGAAGCTTTCTTT
TRBD2	TRBV20-1	-	TRBJ2-1	16	CSASSSGRSSYNEQFF	TGCAGTGCTAGTTCTAGCGGGCGGAGCTCCTACAATGAGCAGTTCTTC
TRBD1	TRBV19	-	TRBJ1-6	16	CASRRDLRDRVSPLHF	TGTGCCAGCAGAAGAGACCTCCGGGACAGGGTTTCACCCCTCCACTTT
-	TRBV7-2	few	TRBJ2-7	17	CASSLAASGARGAEQYF	TGTGCCAGCAGCTTAGCTGCCTCTGGGGCCAGGGGGGCCGAGCAGTACTTC
-	TRBV15	-	TRBJ1-1	11	CATSKNTEAFF	TGTGCCACCAGTAAGAACACTGAAGCTTTCTTT
TRBD1	TRBV9	-	TRBJ2-3	15	CASSVGQGITDTQYF	TGTGCCAGCAGCGTAGGACAGGGAATCACAGATACGCAGTATTTT
-	TRBV4-2	once	TRBJ2-6	17	CASSHYSRDSGANVLTF	TGTGCCAGCAGCCATTACAGCAGAGACTCTGGGGCCAACGTCCTGACTTTC
-	TRBV7-9	-	TRBJ1-4	15	CASSPDRDINEKLFF	TGTGCCAGCAGCCCAGACCGGGACATAAATGAAAAACTGTTTTTT
TRBD2	TRBV4-1	-	TRBJ2-1	17	CASSQTSGGSSYNEQFF	TGCGCCAGCAGCCAGACTAGCGGGGGGAGCTCCTACAATGAGCAGTTCTTC
-	TRBV9	once	TRBJ1-1	14	CASSVEQGNTEAFF	TGTGCCAGCAGCGTAGAGCAGGGTAACACTGAAGCTTTCTTT
-	TRBV7-2	-	TRBJ1-2	13	CASRLGPFYGYTF	TGTGCCAGCAGGTTGGGGCCATTCTATGGCTACACCTTC
TRBD1	TRBV3-1/TRBV3-2	-	TRBJ2-2	16	CASSPFRGQDTGELFF	TGTGCCAGCAGCCCGTTTAGGGGGCAGGACACCGGGGAGCTGTTTTTT
-	TRBV30	-	TRBJ1-6	15	CAWSVLGPRNSPLHF	TGTGCCTGGAGTGTACTTGGTCCACGTAATTCACCCCTCCACTTT
TRBD2	TRBV4-1	-	TRBJ2-7	16	CASSHYWSAGRDEQYF	TGCGCCAGCAGCCACTACTGGTCAGCGGGGAGAGACGAGCAGTACTTC
TRBD2	TRBV5-4	-	TRBJ2-1	16	CASSINLGLINNEQFF	TGTGCCAGCAGCATCAATCTGGGACTAATTAACAATGAGCAGTTCTTC
-	TRBV5-1	-	TRBJ2-1	15	CASSLDFDRSYEQFF	TGCGCCAGCAGCTTGGATTTTGACAGGAGCTATGAGCAGTTCTTC
TRBD2	TRBV11-2	-	TRBJ2-3	15	CASSALAGGPDTQYF	TGTGCCAGCAGCGCGCTAGCGGGGGGGCCAGATACGCAGTATTTT
-	TRBV7-6	-	TRBJ2-1	15	CASSLNPGFYNEQFF	TGTGCCAGCAGCTTAAATCCCGGGTTCTACAATGAGCAGTTCTTC
TRBD2	TRBV7-9	-	TRBJ2-3	15	CASSSPAGATDTQYF	TGTGCCAGCAGCTCGCCAGCGGGAGCCACAGATACGCAGTATTTT
-	TRBV21-1	-	TRBJ2-3	18	CASSKGPGGLTRTDTQYF	TGTGCCAGCAGCAAAGGACCGGGGGGGCTCACCCGCACAGATACGCAGTATTTT
-	TRBV27	-	TRBJ1-5	16	CASSSSLGVLNQPQHF	TGTGCCAGCAGTTCCTCCCTAGGGGTTCTAAATCAGCCCCAGCATTTT
-	TRBV7-3	-	TRBJ1-1	14	CASSPGPSSGEAFF	TGTGCCAGCAGCCCAGGACCGAGCTCGGGAGAAGCTTTCTTT
-	TRBV5-8	-	TRBJ2-3	13	CASRRTIGDTQYF	TGTGCCAGCAGACGGACAATCGGAGATACGCAGTATTTT
-	TRBV7-2	-	TRBJ2-7	15	CASSLLGQYTYEQYF	TGTGCCAGCAGCTTGCTTGGGCAGTACACCTACGAGCAGTACTTC
TRBD1	TRBV9	once	TRBJ1-1	16	CASSVGHRGLGTEAFF	TGTGCCAGCAGCGTAGGCCACAGGGGGCTTGGCACTGAAGCTTTCTTT